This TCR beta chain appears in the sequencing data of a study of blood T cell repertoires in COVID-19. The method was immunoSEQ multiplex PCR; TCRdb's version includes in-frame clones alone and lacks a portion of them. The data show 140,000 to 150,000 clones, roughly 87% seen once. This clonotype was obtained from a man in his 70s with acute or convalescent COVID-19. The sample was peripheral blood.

The CDR3 spells CASRIRPGQGYEKLFF. DNA for the CDR3: TGTGCCAGTAGAATACGACCGGGACAGGGATATGAAAAACTGTTTTTT. This chain connects TRBV19 to TRBJ1-4, with 9 bases aligning to TRBD1. Germline CDR1 reads LNHDA; CDR2 reads SQIVND (reference sequence). CDR3 length: 16 amino acids. V lost 6 bases, J lost 6 bases, and 11 bases stayed unmatched.